Presented here are 20 T cell receptor beta chains from one specimen sequenced in a study of T-cell memory formation after mild COVID-19. TCRdb redid the calling of the 5' RACE reads with MiXCR, one entry per CDR3 protein. The sample has 150,000 to 200,000 distinct CDR3 sequences; 25% to 40% are singletons. Source material: PBMCs or a T cell subset sorted from them (not recorded which). All receptors come from an adult woman who had mild COVID-19 (a few samples of this study predate the infection). Cell type and time point are not known.

The V and J genes are TRBV11-2 and TRBJ2-7; D is uncertain. CDR1 SGHAT and CDR2 FQNNGV come from the germline V gene. The CDR3 consists of 18 residues. V lost 0 bases and J lost 0, with 18 bases in between. The CDR3 DNA follows: TGTGCCAGCAGCTTAGATCGGAGAAAGGGCCCCAGCTCCTACGAGCAGTACTTC. Its protein is CASSLDRRKGPSSYEQYF.

V usage is TRBV9 and J usage is TRBJ2-5, with 8 bases that match TRBD2. From germline, CDR1 is SGDLS and CDR2 YYNGEE. The junction had 10 bases not matched to a gene; V was cut back by 0 bases and J by 3 bases. The CDR3 contains 17 residues. The CDR3 here is CASSVGNFPGGEETQYF. CDR3 nucleotide sequence: TGTGCCAGCAGCGTAGGCAACTTTCCCGGGGGGGAAGAGACCCAGTACTTC.

The gene calls are TRBV11-3 and TRBJ1-6, with D hard to call. This CDR3 contains 13 residues. The V and J ends lost 5 bases and 17 bases respectively, with 19 bases between them. The germline gives CDR1 SGHNT, CDR2 YENEEA. The CDR3 is CASSPSPGRSIHF. CDR3 DNA: TGTGCCAGCAGCCCAAGTCCGGGCCGATCAATCCACTTT.

The chain uses TRBV6-2 or TRBV6-3 and TRBJ2-6, with D unclear. Trimming shortened V by 2 bases and J by 0 bases, and 17 bases separated the two germline ends. This CDR3 is built from 19 residues. In germline, CDR1 is MNHEY, CDR2 SVGEGT. The CDR3 sequence: CASSYGSIGSHSGANVLTF. The CDR3 region has the DNA TGTGCCAGCAGTTACGGTTCTATCGGGTCCCACTCTGGGGCCAACGTCCTGACTTTC.

The J gene is TRBJ1-1, the V gene TRBV18; unclear D gene. V dropped 2 bases and J dropped 1 base, with 5 bases sitting between them. Germline V gene sequence: CDR1 KGHSH, CDR2 LQKENI. CDR3 length: 13 amino acids. For the CDR3, the DNA is TGTGCCAGCTCACCAAGTCAGAACACTGAAGCTTTCTTT. It codes for CASSPSQNTEAFF.

The chain has TRBV12-3 or TRBV12-4 and TRBJ1-5; D may be TRBD1 (6 bases). The CDR3 length is 13 residues. V was shortened by 3 bases and J by 7 bases, with 10 bases between the two germline ends. The CDR3: CASSLGGAQPQHF. DNA for the CDR3: TGTGCCAGCAGTTTGGGGGGGGCCCAGCCCCAGCATTTT.

A few counts support this clonotype. This chain links TRBV2 with TRBJ2-7, with TRBD2 as a possible D gene (5 bases). The CDR3 is 14 amino acids. V was pared by 3 bases and J by 5 bases, with 14 bases between. Germline loops: CDR1 SNHLY, CDR2 FYNNEI. CDR3 coding DNA: TGTGCCAGCAGTGATCCTCCTAGCAAGCACGAGCAGTACTTC. Translation: CASSDPPSKHEQYF.

V and J are TRBV12-3 or TRBV12-4 and TRBJ1-4; 9 nucleotides agree with TRBD1. The CDR3 is made up of 15 amino acids. Trimming cost V 5 bases and J 5 bases; bases outside gene matches: 6. The CDR3 DNA follows: TGTGCCAGCAGTCCTACGACAGGGGGAAATGAAAAACTGTTTTTT. This codes for CASSPTTGGNEKLFF.

This clonotype has only a few counts. V is TRBV20-1 and J is TRBJ2-2; 8 nucleotides agree with TRBD2. After removal of 2 bases from V and 6 bases from J, the junction contained 8 bases not matched to a gene. The CDR3 totals 15 residues. From germline, CDR1 is DFQATT and CDR2 SNEGSKA (reference sequence). The CDR3 bases are TGCAGTGCTAGAAATAGCGGGACGGGTTCCGGGGAGCTGTTTTTT. It codes for CSARNSGTGSGELFF.

The chain employs TRBV15 and TRBJ2-6; D may be TRBD1 (7 bases). V was cut by 4 bases and J by 4 bases, with 20 bases left in between. CDR1 is LNHNV and CDR2 is YYDKDF in the germline V gene (reference sequence). This CDR3 spans 18 amino acids. In DNA form, the CDR3 reads TGTGCCACCAGCAACGCGTTGGAGGGGGCGCAAGGGGCCAACGTCCTGACTTTC. Translating it yields CATSNALEGAQGANVLTF.

This clonotype was seen a few times. The V gene is TRBV7-9, the J gene TRBJ1-2; D unclear. The CDR3 covers 14 residues. CDR1 is SEHNR, CDR2 FQNEAQ, per germline (reference sequence). V lost 5 bases and J 5 bases, leaving 15 bases between the germline ends. CDR3 DNA: TGTGCCAGCAGCGCTGAGGGAGATCCATATGGCTACACCTTC. Its protein product is CASSAEGDPYGYTF.

The table lists this clonotype with a few counts. Here the CDR3 DNA reads TGTGCCAGTAGTATTTGGAGTAGTCCTTCCTACAATGAGCAGTTCTTC. Protein product: CASSIWSSPSYNEQFF. The chain carries TRBV19 and TRBJ2-1; D is unresolved. Germline assignment: CDR1 LNHDA and CDR2 SQIVND (reference sequence). The germline V and J ends were trimmed by 3 bases and 1 base, with 13 bases remaining between them. The CDR3 runs 16 residues.

This clonotype was seen repeatedly, ten times or more. The V gene is TRBV9, the J gene TRBJ2-3; 7 bases are shared with TRBD2. The germline gives CDR1 SGDLS, CDR2 YYNGEE. The ends lost 2 bases at V and 1 base at J; junction bases unmatched: 4. This CDR3 spans 15 amino acids. CDR3 in amino acids: CASSVEAGRTDTQYF. The CDR3 DNA follows: TGTGCCAGCAGCGTGGAAGCGGGGCGCACAGATACGCAGTATTTT. Drawing the rest from reference TRBV9 and TRBJ2-3, the complete variable domain is DSGVTQTPKHLITATGQRVTLRCSPRSGDLSVYWYQQSLDQGLQFLIQYYNGEERAKGNILERFSAQQFPDLHSELNLSSLELGDSALYFCASSVEAGRTDTQYFGPGTRLTVL.

This clonotype was observed a handful of times. The chain has TRBV29-1 and TRBJ1-2, with TRBD1 matching 10 bases. The ends lost 2 bases at V and 7 bases at J; junction bases unmatched: 4. This CDR3 region has 13 residues. The germline CDR1 and CDR2 sequences are SQVTM and ANQGSEA. The CDR3 DNA sequence: TGCAGCGTTGAAAGGGACAGGGGTCGTGGCTACACCTTC. Protein: CSVERDRGRGYTF.

This clonotype has more than one count but fewer than ten. The rearrangement links TRBV6-5 to TRBJ2-3; D is possibly TRBD2 (6 bases). This CDR3 region has 15 residues. V gave up 6 bases and J gave up 3 bases, with 16 bases separating them. CDR1 is MNHEY, CDR2 SVGAGI, per germline. CDR3 region: CASRQSRGGTDTQYF. CDR3 nucleotides: TGTGCCAGCAGACAGTCCCGAGGAGGGACAGATACGCAGTATTTT.

This clonotype was picked up a small number of times. The chain uses TRBV2 and TRBJ2-5, with 7 bases matching TRBD2. The CDR3 runs to 16 residues. Germline V gene data show CDR1 as SNHLY and CDR2 as FYNNEI. Trimming cost V 0 bases and J 3 bases; bases outside gene matches: 7. CDR3 sequence: CASSEATSREKETQYF. CDR3 DNA: TGTGCCAGCAGTGAAGCGACTAGCCGTGAGAAAGAGACCCAGTACTTC.

This clonotype was picked up a small number of times. The chain combines TRBV20-1 with TRBJ2-7, with 9 bases fitting TRBD2. V trimming: 5 bases; J trimming: 6 bases; junction bases outside the gene matches: 8. Germline CDR1 and CDR2: DFQATT and SNEGSKA (reference sequence). This CDR3 region has 13 residues. The CDR3 DNA reads as TGCAGTGCTTTAGCGGGGGCTCGGGGCGAGCAGTACTTC. Protein sequence: CSALAGARGEQYF.

The chain carries TRBV7-9 and TRBJ2-7; no definite D call. The V end lost 0 bases, the J end lost 3 bases, and 12 bases lay between the germline ends. Germline CDR1 reads SEHNR; CDR2 reads FQNEAQ (reference sequence). The CDR3 contains 15 residues. The CDR3 DNA reads TGTGCCAGCAGCTTAGCGACGGTACTGAGCTACGAGCAGTACTTC. Its protein product is CASSLATVLSYEQYF.

In its sample, this clonotype was seen once. This rearrangement joins TRBV7-7 to TRBJ2-5; possible D gene TRBD2, 6 bases. The CDR3 has 12 residues. The ends were cut back, 5 bases at V and 9 bases at J, with 13 bases in the middle. Germline V gives CDR1 SSHAT, CDR2 FNYEAQ (reference sequence). The CDR3 loop reads CASSHPGRPQYF. The CDR3 region has the DNA TGTGCCAGCAGCCACCCCGGGAGACCCCAGTACTTC.

This clonotype was counted only a few times. J is TRBJ2-1 and V is TRBV9; 7 nucleotides agree with TRBD1. The CDR3 is made up of 14 amino acids. Germline CDR1 and CDR2: SGDLS and YYNGEE. Unmatched junction bases numbered 8, after V lost 2 bases and J lost 9 bases. As DNA, the CDR3 is TGTGCCAGCAGCGTCCGACAGGGTAGGGGTGAGCAGTTCTTC. The encoded protein is CASSVRQGRGEQFF.